The sequence of this TCR beta chain was determined in a study of vaccination and CD4 T cells after COVID-19. The overall study: As a positive control, some control cultures were given a CEFX pool, while others were given an HIV-1 Nef pool or no peptide.

The study sequenced cultured CD4+ T cell DNA using the Oncomine TCR Beta short-read assay. MiXCR, applied by TCRdb to the PCR reads, yields one record per CDR3 protein. The profile shows 17,000 or so distinct CDR3 sequences, roughly 56% of them singletons. A remark on this clonotype: The antigen is unknown.

The sample's treatment: roughly 11-day PBMC culture with coronavirus spike peptide pools or control peptides (ViraFEST assay). This TCR derives from a human donor who had recovered from COVID-19. Source: CD4+ T cells from blood, cultured in vitro, taken after SARS-CoV-2 vaccination.

CDR3 sequence (DNA): TGTGCCAGCTCACCACTAGCGGGGGAGACTGAGCAGTACTTC. It yields the protein CASSPLAGETEQYF. V and J are TRBV18 and TRBJ2-7; TRBD2 matches 9 bases. This CDR3 region has 14 residues. Germline CDR1 and CDR2: KGHSH and LQKENI. The J segment lost 7 bases and the V segment lost 1 base, leaving 5 bases of the junction unmatched.